The T cell receptor (beta chain) under discussion was sequenced for a study of blood T cells in healthy people across ages. Study-level findings and limits: The donors' CMV status was not determined, possibly confounding changes in expanded clonotypes.

For the second PCR, which ran for about 7 to 11 cycles, a sample-barcoded 5' primer and a J-beta primer mix were used. TCRdb redid the calling of the 5' RACE reads with MiXCR, one entry per CDR3 protein. The table shows about 930,000 distinct CDR3 sequences, with 25% to 35% occurring only once. The people who gave samples were healthy Caucasians from Russia, aged roughly 6 to 95. Comment on this clonotype: Its antigen is as yet unknown.

The V end lost 3 bases, the J end lost 4 bases, and 18 bases lay between the germline ends. Germline V gene data show CDR1 as MNHEY and CDR2 as SVGEGT. The CDR3 length is 16 residues. This same sample was also taken into another study, of T cells of mothers and their children.

The chain couples TRBV6-2 or TRBV6-3 to TRBJ1-1; the D is unclear. The sequence derives from a woman between 40 and 55 years old in good health. The sequencing input was blood. CDR3: CASSYSGLSLGTEAFF. The CDR3 DNA sequence: TGTGCCAGCAGTTATTCCGGGCTGAGTTTGGGCACTGAAGCTTTCTTT.